These 20 T cell receptor beta chains share one sample of origin, sequenced in a study of shared clonotypes between healthy human individuals. Method: immunoSEQ multiplex PCR; TCRdb's copy keeps in-frame clones and lacks some. The sample holds around 2.5 million clones; roughly 93% are singletons and the top ten take approximately 0.35%. The sample consisted of naive CD4+ T cells from PBMCs. The subset was: CD45RA+ positively selected. The receptors were gathered from a man between 18 and 29 years old in good health. Some clones in this sample may be carry-over from other donors' samples.

The chain recombines TRBV28 with TRBJ2-6, with 11 bases aligning to TRBD1. CDR1 is MDHEN and CDR2 is SYDVKM in the germline V gene. This CDR3 region has 15 residues. The CDR3 reads CAGGTGGSGANVLTF. Here the CDR3 DNA reads TGTGCAGGGGGGACAGGGGGCTCTGGGGCCAACGTCCTGACTTTC.

The V and J genes are TRBV5-1 and TRBJ1-2; 7 bases map to TRBD1. Trimming cost V 0 bases and J 7 bases; bases outside gene matches: 9. CDR1 and CDR2 (germline): SGHRS, YFSETQ. CDR3 length equals 15 residues. The CDR3 DNA sequence: TGCGCCAGCAGCTTGGACAGGGGACCCTTTGGTGGCTACACCTTC. This translates into CASSLDRGPFGGYTF.

The rearrangement uses TRBV11-2 and TRBJ2-1; maybe TRBD2 (5 bases). This CDR3 is 15 amino acids long. Germline values: CDR1 SGHAT, CDR2 FQNNGV. V shed 5 bases and J shed 0 bases, with 11 bases lying between them. In DNA, the CDR3 is TGTGCCAGCAGCCCCATAAGCGGCTCCTACAATGAGCAGTTCTTC. Protein sequence: CASSPISGSYNEQFF.

V and J are TRBV5-4 and TRBJ1-5; no clear D. V lost 10 bases and J lost 0, with 17 bases in between. The CDR3 runs to 15 residues. The germline CDR1 and CDR2 sequences are SGHNT and YYREEE (reference sequence). Here the CDR3 reads CAPQCEVYSNQPQHF. DNA for the CDR3: TGTGCCCCCCAATGTGAAGTATATAGCAATCAGCCCCAGCATTTT. Full variable domain (rest looked up from reference TRBV5-4 and TRBJ1-5): ETGVTQSPTHLIKTRGQQVTLRCSSQSGHNTVSWYQQALGQGPQFIFQYYREEENGRGNFPPRFSGLQFPNYSSELNVNALELDDSALYLCAPQCEVYSNQPQHFGDGTRLSIL.

This clone has just one count. This chain links TRBV23-1 with TRBJ1-4, with D uncertain. TRBV23-1 is assigned to the ORF class and has an uncertain function. V lost 2 bases and J lost 8, with 15 bases in between. CDR3 length equals 15 residues. CDR3 coding DNA: TGCGCCAGCAGTCAACCGGCAGGTTACTCGGAAAAACTGTTTTTT. The encoded protein is CASSQPAGYSEKLFF.

This clone was picked up one time. The chain uses TRBV28 and TRBJ2-3, with D unclear. Germline-derived CDR1 and CDR2 are MDHEN and SYDVKM. CDR3 size: 15 residues. The V end was cut by 2 bases, the J end by 0 bases, with 9 bases between. The CDR3 loop is CASSLRLSSTDTQYF. In nucleotides, the CDR3 is TGTGCCAGCAGTTTACGGCTGTCTAGCACAGATACGCAGTATTTT.

V usage is TRBV27 and J usage is TRBJ1-4; 11 nucleotides match TRBD1. Losses at the gene ends were 6 bases for V and 8 bases for J; bases not matched to a gene: 8. The CDR3 covers 15 residues. Germline CDR1 reads MNHEY; CDR2 reads SMNVEV (reference sequence). CDR3 amino acids: CASRPLGQGEEKLFF. The CDR3 DNA is TGTGCCAGCAGACCCCTGGGACAGGGGGAAGAAAAACTGTTTTTT. Looking up the rest from reference TRBV27 and TRBJ1-4 gives the full variable domain: EAQVTQNPRYLITVTGKKLTVTCSQNMNHEYMSWYRQDPGLGLRQIYYSMNVEVTDKGDVPEGYKVSRKEKRNFPLILESPSPNQTSLYFCASRPLGQGEEKLFFGSGTQLSVL.

This chain joins TRBV5-1 and TRBJ2-3; 10 positions agree with TRBD1. The CDR3 is 17 residues long. The V segment lost 3 bases and the J segment 4 bases; nucleotides outside the gene matches: 11. Germline V gene data show CDR1 as SGHRS and CDR2 as YFSETQ. The CDR3 spells CASSSNPGQGRADTQYF. CDR3 DNA: TGCGCCAGCAGCTCAAACCCGGGACAGGGGAGAGCAGATACGCAGTATTTT. Together with reference TRBV5-1 and TRBJ2-3, the CDR3 gives the full variable domain: KAGVTQTPRYLIKTRGQQVTLSCSPISGHRSVSWYQQTPGQGLQFLFEYFSETQRNKGNFPGRFSGRQFSNSRSEMNVSTLELGDSALYLCASSSNPGQGRADTQYFGPGTRLTVL.

There are many counts of this clone. The chain is built from TRBV7-2 and TRBJ2-7; 9 positions match TRBD2. The CDR3 loop spans 16 amino acids. Germline V gene data show CDR1 as SGHTA and CDR2 as FQGNSA. V shed 1 base, J shed 0 bases, and the junction held 4 bases outside the gene matches. The CDR3 sequence: CASSLGLAGTSYEQYF. The CDR3 bases are TGTGCCAGCAGCTTAGGGCTAGCGGGGACCTCCTACGAGCAGTACTTC.

The chain is built from TRBV29-1 and TRBJ2-1, with a possible D match to TRBD2 (6 bases). Trimming shortened V by 8 bases and J by 2 bases, and 16 bases separated the two germline ends. CDR3 length: 14 amino acids. Germline CDR1 is SQVTM and CDR2 is ANQGSEA. Here the CDR3 reads CSCPGQRAYNEQFF. The CDR3 region has the DNA TGCAGCTGTCCCGGGCAGCGGGCCTACAATGAGCAGTTCTTC.

The chain is built from TRBV7-3 and TRBJ1-5; D is uncertain. The CDR3 contains 13 residues. The germline V gene has CDR1 SGHTA and CDR2 FQGTGA. V was trimmed by 4 bases and J by 3 bases, leaving 7 bases between them. The CDR3 DNA follows: TGTGCCAGCAGCTCGCAGAACAATCAGCCCCAGCATTTT. Translation gives CASSSQNNQPQHF.

The chain employs TRBV14 and TRBJ1-2; 8 positions match TRBD1. The CDR3 extends over 15 amino acids. Losses at the gene ends were 0 bases for V and 4 bases for J; bases not matched to a gene: 4. Germline V gene sequence: CDR1 SGHDN, CDR2 FVKESK. The CDR3 DNA reads as TGTGCCAGCAGCCAAGAGACAGGGGTCGGCTATGGCTACACCTTC. Its protein product is CASSQETGVGYGYTF.

The CDR3 spells CATSPIGLATDTQYF. The CDR3 coding sequence is TGTGCCACCTCCCCTATCGGACTAGCCACAGATACGCAGTATTTT. The gene calls are TRBV18 and TRBJ2-3, with TRBD2 matching over 8 bases. This CDR3 spans 15 amino acids. Germline V CDR1 and CDR2: KGHSH, LQKENI. V trimming: 10 bases; J trimming: 2 bases; junction bases outside the gene matches: 11.

The chain links TRBV15 to TRBJ1-5; tentative D call: TRBD1 (5 bases). The CDR3 is made up of 16 amino acids. The germline V gene encodes CDR1 LNHNV and CDR2 YYDKDF (reference sequence). Trimming shortened V by 4 bases and J by 6 bases, and 19 bases separated the two germline ends. CDR3 sequence: CATSKNPGRPAQPQHF. The CDR3 DNA reads TGTGCCACCAGCAAGAACCCGGGACGGCCGGCTCAGCCCCAGCATTTT.

This chain joins TRBV15 and TRBJ1-1, with D perhaps TRBD1 (6 bases). Germline CDR1 reads LNHNV; CDR2 reads YYDKDF (reference sequence). The CDR3 totals 16 residues. The germline V and J ends were trimmed by 5 bases and 4 bases, with 20 bases remaining between them. CDR3: CATSWPLQAGVTEAFF. DNA of the CDR3: TGTGCCACCAGCTGGCCCCTACAGGCAGGGGTCACTGAAGCTTTCTTT.

The CDR3 bases are TGTGCCAGCAGTAAAAACGGCTATACCCATGGCTACACCTTC. It yields the protein CASSKNGYTHGYTF. This rearrangement joins TRBV6-5 to TRBJ1-2; D is ambiguous. This CDR3 is built from 14 residues. Germline V CDR1 and CDR2: MNHEY, SVGAGI. Trimming took off 5 bases at V and 6 bases at J, with 16 bases between the two ends.

This clone came up once. The chain joins TRBV28 to TRBJ2-1; D is unresolved. Germline CDR1 is MDHEN and CDR2 is SYDVKM. The CDR3 has 16 residues. V lost 5 bases and J 3 bases, leaving 17 bases between the germline ends. As DNA, the CDR3 is TGTGCCAGCAGTGCCTCGCAGAGGACCCTCTACAATGAGCAGTTCTTC. It encodes CASSASQRTLYNEQFF.

The rearrangement uses TRBV5-6 and TRBJ2-1; D perhaps matches TRBD2 (6 bases). The CDR3 has 15 amino acids. Trimming left V 4 bases short and J 7 bases short, with 18 bases between. From germline, CDR1 is SGHDT and CDR2 YYEEEE. The CDR3 loop reads CASSPPGVNQNEQFF. The CDR3, as DNA: TGTGCCAGCAGCCCACCGGGGGTAAACCAGAATGAGCAGTTCTTC.

This clone has only one observation. The chain combines TRBV6-1 with TRBJ1-5; D perhaps matches TRBD1 (5 bases). There are 14 residues in the CDR3. V was clipped by 2 bases and J by 6 bases, with 11 bases between them. Per germline, CDR1 MNHNS and CDR2 SASEGT. CDR3 in DNA: TGTGCCAGCAGTGAACAGACCGGGGGTCAGCCCCAGCATTTT. Amino acid sequence: CASSEQTGGQPQHF.

This clone was seen once. The chain links TRBV11-1 to TRBJ1-1; TRBD1 matches 7 bases. J gave up 1 base and V 5 bases, and 7 bases lay outside the gene matches. CDR1 SGHAT and CDR2 FQDESV come from the germline V gene (reference sequence). The CDR3 spans 15 residues. CDR3 sequence (DNA): TGTGCCAGCAGCACCCCCCGGACAGGGAACACTGAAGCTTTCTTT. This encodes CASSTPRTGNTEAFF.